One sample yielded the 4 T cell receptor beta chains listed below, sequenced in a study of T cell responses to AZD1222 COVID-19 vaccine listed by TCRdb under 2021. The library was built by means of the immunoSEQ multiplex PCR assay. TCRdb limited this immuneACCESS table to in-frame rearrangements with V and J called. A share of clones is missing; checked studies link under half to unresolved V genes, and the rest is unexplained. The sample includes under 120,000 clones, with more than 90% observed a single time. The biggest ten clones account for roughly 1.3% of the sample. In the paper's terms, the time point label means: baseline before first vaccination. Sequenced material: peripheral blood, taken on day 0 of AZD1222 vaccination. Receptors originate from an adult in good health.

This clone was observed a few times. The chain employs TRBV6-2 or TRBV6-3 and TRBJ2-2; 11 bases are a match to TRBD2. CDR3 size: 16 residues. V gave up 5 bases and J gave up 5 bases; unmatched junction bases: 7. Germline CDR1 and CDR2: MNHEY and SVGEGT. Here the CDR3 reads CASSPWGTSGTGELFF. Written as DNA, the CDR3 is TGTGCCAGCAGTCCATGGGGGACTAGCGGAACCGGGGAGCTGTTTTTT.

The chain couples TRBV27 to TRBJ2-1; TRBD2 agrees at 11 bases. CDR1 is MNHEY, CDR2 SMNVEV, per germline (reference sequence). V dropped 3 bases and J dropped 7; count of bases not matched to a gene: 11. The CDR3 is made up of 17 amino acids. This CDR3 is CASSFRSVAGGRNEQFF. The CDR3 region has the DNA TGTGCCAGCAGTTTTCGGTCGGTAGCGGGAGGGAGGAATGAGCAGTTCTTC.

This clone occurred once. This chain joins TRBV9 and TRBJ1-1; D unclear. V was cut by 0 bases and J by 11 bases, with 14 bases left in between. The CDR3 runs 13 residues. CDR1 and CDR2 (germline): SGDLS, YYNGEE. CDR3 sequence reads: CASSVDQGSTAFF. For the CDR3, the DNA is TGTGCCAGCAGCGTAGATCAAGGGTCAACGGCTTTCTTT.

This clone was observed a few times. This chain joins TRBV5-4 and TRBJ2-3; weak D call: TRBD2 (6 bases). In germline, CDR1 is SGHNT, CDR2 YYREEE (reference sequence). CDR3 length: 14 amino acids. CDR3 nucleotides: TGTCCAACAGCGGGCAGGTCAAGCACAGATACGCAGTATTTT. Translation gives CPTAGRSSTDTQYF. The complete variable domain, with remaining parts taken from reference TRBV5-4 and TRBJ2-3, reads ETGVTQSPTHLIKTRGQQVTLRCSSQSGHNTVSWYQQALGQGPQFIFQYYREEENGRGNFPPRFSGLQFPNYSSELNVNALELDDSALYLCPTAGRSSTDTQYFGPGTRLTVL.